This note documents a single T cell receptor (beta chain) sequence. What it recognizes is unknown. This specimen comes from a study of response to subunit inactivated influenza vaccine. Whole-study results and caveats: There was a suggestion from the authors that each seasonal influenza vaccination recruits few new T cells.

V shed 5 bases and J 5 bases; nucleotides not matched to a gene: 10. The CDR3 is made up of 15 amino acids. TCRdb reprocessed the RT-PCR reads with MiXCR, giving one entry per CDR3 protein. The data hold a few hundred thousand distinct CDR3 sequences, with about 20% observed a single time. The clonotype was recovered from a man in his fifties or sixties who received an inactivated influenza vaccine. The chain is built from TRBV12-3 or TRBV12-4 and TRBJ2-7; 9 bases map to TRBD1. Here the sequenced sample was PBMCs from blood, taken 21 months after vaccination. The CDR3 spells CASSPTGGALDEQYF. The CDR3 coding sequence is TGTGCCAGCAGTCCAACAGGGGGCGCATTGGACGAGCAGTACTTC.